These 2 T cell receptor beta chains were sequenced from one sample in a study of T cells in Graves' hyperthyroidism and ophthalmopathy. Amplification yielded TCR beta CDR3 regions, with RNA transcripts as the source. The HTBI set primed first-round TCR CDR3 RT-PCR. TCRdb analysed the multiplex PCR reads with MiXCR anew, one entry per CDR3 protein. The repertoire consists of 600,000 or so distinct CDR3 sequences, with approximately 15% occurring once and the leading ten covering 7.1%. The sequenced sample consisted of blood. The receptors come from a woman aged 18-30 years with Graves' ophthalmopathy.

This chain joins TRBV4-1 and TRBJ2-6, with D hard to call. The CDR3 has 16 amino acids. Deletions cut 4 bases from V and 0 bases from J, with 10 bases between. Germline assignment: CDR1 MGHRA and CDR2 YSYEKL. CDR3 loop: CASSPPVSSGANVLTF. CDR3 DNA: TGCGCCAGCAGCCCCCCAGTAAGCTCTGGGGCCAACGTCCTGACTTTC.

This clonotype was picked up many times. The rearrangement links TRBV3-1 to TRBJ2-7; no reliable D call. Trimming shortened V by 3 bases and J by 2 bases, and 14 bases separated the two germline ends. Germline assignment: CDR1 LGHDT and CDR2 YNNKEL (reference sequence). This CDR3 spans 15 amino acids. This chain's CDR3 is CASSQVGTRTYEQYF. The CDR3 bases are TGTGCCAGCAGCCAGGTCGGAACCAGGACCTACGAGCAGTACTTC.